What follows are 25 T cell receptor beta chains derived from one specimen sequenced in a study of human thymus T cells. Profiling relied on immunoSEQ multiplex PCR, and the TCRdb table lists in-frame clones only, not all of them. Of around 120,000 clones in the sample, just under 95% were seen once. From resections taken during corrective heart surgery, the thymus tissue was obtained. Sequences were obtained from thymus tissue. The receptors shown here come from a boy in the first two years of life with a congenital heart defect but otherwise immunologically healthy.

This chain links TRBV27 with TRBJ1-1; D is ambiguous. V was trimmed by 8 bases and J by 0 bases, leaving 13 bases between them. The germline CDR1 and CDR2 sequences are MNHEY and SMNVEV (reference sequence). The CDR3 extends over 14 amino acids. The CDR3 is CASAEGWVNTEAFF. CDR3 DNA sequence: TGTGCCAGCGCCGAGGGCTGGGTGAACACTGAAGCTTTCTTT.

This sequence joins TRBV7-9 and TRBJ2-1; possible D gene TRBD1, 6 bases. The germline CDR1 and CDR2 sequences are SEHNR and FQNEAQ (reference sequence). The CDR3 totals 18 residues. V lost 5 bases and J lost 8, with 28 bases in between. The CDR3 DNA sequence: TGTGCCAGCAGCCTACAACACACCCGGGACAAGCCAGGGGATGAGCAGTTCTTC. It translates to CASSLQHTRDKPGDEQFF.

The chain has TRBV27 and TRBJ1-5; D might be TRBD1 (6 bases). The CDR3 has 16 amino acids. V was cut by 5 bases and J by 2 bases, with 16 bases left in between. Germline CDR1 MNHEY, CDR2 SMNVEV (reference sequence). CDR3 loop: CASSPNRVEGNQPQHF. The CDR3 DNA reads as TGTGCCAGCAGTCCGAACAGGGTAGAGGGCAATCAGCCCCAGCATTTT.

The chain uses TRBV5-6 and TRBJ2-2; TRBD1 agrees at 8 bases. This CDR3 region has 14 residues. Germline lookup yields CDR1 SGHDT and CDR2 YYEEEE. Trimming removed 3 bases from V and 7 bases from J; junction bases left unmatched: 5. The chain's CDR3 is CASSSGQGGGELFF. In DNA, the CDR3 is TGTGCCAGCAGCTCCGGACAGGGAGGCGGGGAGCTGTTTTTT.

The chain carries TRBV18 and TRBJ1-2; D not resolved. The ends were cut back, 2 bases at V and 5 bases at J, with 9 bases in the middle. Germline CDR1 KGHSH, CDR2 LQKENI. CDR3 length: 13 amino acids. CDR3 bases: TGTGCCAGCTCACCAAATAGCCCGTATGGCTACACCTTC. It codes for CASSPNSPYGYTF.

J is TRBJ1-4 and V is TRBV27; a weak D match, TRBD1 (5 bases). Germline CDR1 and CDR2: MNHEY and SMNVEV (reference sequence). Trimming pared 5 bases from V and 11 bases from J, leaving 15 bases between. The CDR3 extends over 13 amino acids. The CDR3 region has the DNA TGTGCCAGCAGTCCACGGGGCGGGGCCAAACTGTTTTTT. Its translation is CASSPRGGAKLFF.

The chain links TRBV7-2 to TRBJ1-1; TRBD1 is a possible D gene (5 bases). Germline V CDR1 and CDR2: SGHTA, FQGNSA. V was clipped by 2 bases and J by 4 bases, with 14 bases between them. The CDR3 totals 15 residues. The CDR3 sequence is CASSLLRRGPTEAFF. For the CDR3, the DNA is TGTGCCAGCAGCTTATTGAGAAGGGGACCCACTGAAGCTTTCTTT.

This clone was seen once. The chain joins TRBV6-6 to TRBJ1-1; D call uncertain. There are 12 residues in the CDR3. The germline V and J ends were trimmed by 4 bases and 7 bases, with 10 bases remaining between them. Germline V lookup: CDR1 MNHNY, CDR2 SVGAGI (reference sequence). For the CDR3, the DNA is TGTGCCAGCAGTTTCCGACGGGGTGAAGCTTTCTTT. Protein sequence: CASSFRRGEAFF.

The CDR3 here is CASSQLTGGGYTF. The CDR3 coding sequence is TGTGCCAGCAGCCAACTTACAGGGGGCGGCTACACCTTC. V is TRBV14 and J is TRBJ1-2; TRBD1 matches at 9 bases. There are 13 residues in the CDR3. Per the germline V gene, CDR1 is SGHDN and CDR2 is FVKESK. V gave up 2 bases and J gave up 8 bases; unmatched junction bases: 3.

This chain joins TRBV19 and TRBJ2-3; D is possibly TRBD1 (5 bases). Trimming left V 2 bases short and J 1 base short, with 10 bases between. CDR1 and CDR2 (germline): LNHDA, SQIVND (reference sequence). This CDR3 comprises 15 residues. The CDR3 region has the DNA TGTGCCAGTAGTATAAGGGGTTGGGGCACAGATACGCAGTATTTT. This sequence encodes CASSIRGWGTDTQYF.

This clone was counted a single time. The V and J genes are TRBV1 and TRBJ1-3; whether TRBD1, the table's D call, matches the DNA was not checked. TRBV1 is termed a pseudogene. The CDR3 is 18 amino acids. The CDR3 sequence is CTSSPPGRGLSGGNTIYF. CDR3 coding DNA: TGCACCAGCAGCCCCCCAGGGCGCGGCCTCTCTGGTGGAAACACCATATATTTT.

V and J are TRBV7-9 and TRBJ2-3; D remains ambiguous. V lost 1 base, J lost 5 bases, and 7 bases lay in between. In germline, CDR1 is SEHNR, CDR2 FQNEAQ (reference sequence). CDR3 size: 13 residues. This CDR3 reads CASSLGSRDTQYF. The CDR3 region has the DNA TGTGCCAGCAGCTTAGGTTCGAGAGATACGCAGTATTTT.

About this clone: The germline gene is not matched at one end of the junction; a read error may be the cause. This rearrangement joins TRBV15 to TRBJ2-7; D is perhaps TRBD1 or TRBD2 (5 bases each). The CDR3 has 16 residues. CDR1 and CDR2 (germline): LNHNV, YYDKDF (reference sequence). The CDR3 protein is CATSRDPGTVSYEQYF. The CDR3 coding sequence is TGTGCCACCAGCCGAGATCCCGGGACGGTCTCCTACGAGCAGTACTTC.

The DNA of the CDR3 is TGCGCCAGCAGTGACCTACCGGGACAGGGGGCGGGTACAGATACGCAGTATTTT. This codes for CASSDLPGQGAGTDTQYF. The chain recombines TRBV10-1 with TRBJ2-3; 12 nucleotides agree with TRBD1. This CDR3 spans 18 amino acids. The junction had 10 bases not matched to a gene; V was cut back by 3 bases and J by 3 bases. CDR1 is WNHNN and CDR2 is SYGVQD in the germline V gene (reference sequence).

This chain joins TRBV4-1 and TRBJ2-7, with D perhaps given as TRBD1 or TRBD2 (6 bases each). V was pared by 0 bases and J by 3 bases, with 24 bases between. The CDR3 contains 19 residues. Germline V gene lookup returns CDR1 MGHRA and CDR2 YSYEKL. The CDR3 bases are TGCGCCAGCAGCCAAGATCCAGGCAGGCTGAGGGGGGATTGCTACGAGCAGTACTTC. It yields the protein CASSQDPGRLRGDCYEQYF.

In DNA, the CDR3 is TGTGCCAGCTCACCACCATTCGGGCTGAACACTGAAGCTTTCTTT. Amino acids: CASSPPFGLNTEAFF. V gene TRBV18 combines with J gene TRBJ1-1; unclear D gene. Germline assignment: CDR1 KGHSH and CDR2 LQKENI. Trimming stripped 0 bases from V and 0 bases from J, with 8 bases between. The CDR3 is 15 amino acids. The full variable domain, its missing parts supplied by reference TRBV18 and TRBJ1-1, is NAGVMQNPRHLVRRRGQEARLRCSPMKGHSHVYWYRQLPEEGLKFMVYLQKENIIDESGMPKERFSAEFPKEGPSILRIQQVVRGDSAAYFCASSPPFGLNTEAFFGQGTRLTVV.

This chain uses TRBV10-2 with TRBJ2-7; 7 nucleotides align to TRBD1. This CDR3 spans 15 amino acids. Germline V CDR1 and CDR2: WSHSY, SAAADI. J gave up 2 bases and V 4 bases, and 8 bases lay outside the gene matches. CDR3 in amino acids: CASSGMTGRPYEQYF. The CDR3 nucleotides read TGCGCCAGCAGTGGTATGACAGGGCGACCCTACGAGCAGTACTTC.

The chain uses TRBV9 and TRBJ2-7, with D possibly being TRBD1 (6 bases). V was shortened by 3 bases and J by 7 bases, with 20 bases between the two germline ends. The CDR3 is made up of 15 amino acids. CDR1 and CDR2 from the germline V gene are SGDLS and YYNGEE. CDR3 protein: CASSAGPSKRGEQYF. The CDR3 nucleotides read TGTGCCAGCAGCGCGGGACCTAGCAAGAGGGGGGAGCAGTACTTC.

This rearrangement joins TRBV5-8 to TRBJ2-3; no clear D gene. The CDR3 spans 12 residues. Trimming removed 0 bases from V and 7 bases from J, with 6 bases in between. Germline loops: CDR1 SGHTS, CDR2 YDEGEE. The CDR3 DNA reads TGTGCCAGCAGCTTGGCACCCTATACGCAGTATTTT. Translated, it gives CASSLAPYTQYF. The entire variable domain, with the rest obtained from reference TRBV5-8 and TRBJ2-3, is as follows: EAGVTQSPTHLIKTRGQQATLRCSPISGHTSVYWYQQALGLGLQFLLWYDEGEERNRGNFPPRFSGRQFPNYSSELNVNALELEDSALYLCASSLAPYTQYFGPGTRLTVL.

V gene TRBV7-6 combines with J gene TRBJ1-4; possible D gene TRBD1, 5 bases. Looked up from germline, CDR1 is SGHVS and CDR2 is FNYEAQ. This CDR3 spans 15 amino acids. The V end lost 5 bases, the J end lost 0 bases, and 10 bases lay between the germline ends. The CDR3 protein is CASSPGGATNEKLFF. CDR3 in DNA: TGTGCCAGCAGCCCAGGAGGGGCAACTAATGAAAAACTGTTTTTT.

The CDR3 bases are TGTGCCAGCAGGGGGACAGGATATCATACGCAGTATTTT. Its translation is CASRGTGYHTQYF. The genes are TRBV6-1 and TRBJ2-3; TRBD1 matches 8 bases. V dropped 6 bases and J dropped 7; count of bases not matched to a gene: 6. This CDR3 is 13 amino acids long. Germline CDR1 and CDR2: MNHNS and SASEGT.

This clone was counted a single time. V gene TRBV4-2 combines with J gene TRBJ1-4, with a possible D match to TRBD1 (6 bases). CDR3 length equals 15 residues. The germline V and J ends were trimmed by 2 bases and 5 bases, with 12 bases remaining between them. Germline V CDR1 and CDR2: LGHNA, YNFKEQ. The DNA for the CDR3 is TGTGCCAGCAGCCAATCCGGGGGGGCGAATGAAAAACTGTTTTTT. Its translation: CASSQSGGANEKLFF.

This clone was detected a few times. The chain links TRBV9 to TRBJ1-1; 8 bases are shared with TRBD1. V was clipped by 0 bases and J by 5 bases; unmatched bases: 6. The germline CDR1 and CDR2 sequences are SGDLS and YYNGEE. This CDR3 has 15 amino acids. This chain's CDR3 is CASSVGGTGITEAFF. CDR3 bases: TGTGCCAGCAGCGTAGGGGGGACAGGAATAACTGAAGCTTTCTTT.

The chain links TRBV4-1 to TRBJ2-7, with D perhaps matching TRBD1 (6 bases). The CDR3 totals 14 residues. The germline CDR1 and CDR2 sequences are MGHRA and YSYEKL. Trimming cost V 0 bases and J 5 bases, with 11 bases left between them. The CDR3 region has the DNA TGCGCCAGCAGCCAAGAAAACAGGGCCCACGAGCAGTACTTC. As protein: CASSQENRAHEQYF.

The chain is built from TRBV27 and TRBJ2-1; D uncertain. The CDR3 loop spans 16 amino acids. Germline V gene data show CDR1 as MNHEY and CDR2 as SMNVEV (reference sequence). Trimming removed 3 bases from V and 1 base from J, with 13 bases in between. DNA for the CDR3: TGTGCCAGCAGTTTTCGCCCCATACAATCCTACAATGAGCAGTTCTTC. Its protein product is CASSFRPIQSYNEQFF.